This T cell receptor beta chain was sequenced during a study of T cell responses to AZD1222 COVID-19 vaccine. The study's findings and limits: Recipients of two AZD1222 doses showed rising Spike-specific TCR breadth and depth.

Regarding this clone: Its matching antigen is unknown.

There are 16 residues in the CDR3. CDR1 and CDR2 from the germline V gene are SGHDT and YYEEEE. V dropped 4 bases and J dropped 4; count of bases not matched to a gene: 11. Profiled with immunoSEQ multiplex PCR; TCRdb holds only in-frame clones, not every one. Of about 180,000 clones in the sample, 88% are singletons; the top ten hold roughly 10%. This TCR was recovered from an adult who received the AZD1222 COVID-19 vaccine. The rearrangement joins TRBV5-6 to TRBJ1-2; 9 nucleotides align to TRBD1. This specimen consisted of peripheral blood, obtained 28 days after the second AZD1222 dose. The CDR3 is CASSPTADRGIYGYTF. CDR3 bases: TGTGCCAGCAGCCCAACCGCGGACAGGGGTATCTATGGCTACACCTTC.